This T cell receptor (beta chain) is drawn from a study of Ad26.COV2.S vaccination and SARS-CoV-2 variants. Overall study context: Donor had been placed in the Ad26.COV2.S arm of the COV1001 trial. Participants got Ad26.COV2.S intramuscularly, once or twice 56 days apart. Study-wide findings and caveats: Once vaccination had occurred, spike-specific CD8+ and CD4+ T cell responses reportedly showed substantial breadth. Total T cell responses were possibly underestimated by TCR breadth and depth analyses.

Germline CDR1 is SGHRS and CDR2 is YFSETQ. The J segment lost 7 bases and the V segment lost 4 bases, leaving 5 bases of the junction unmatched. This CDR3 spans 12 amino acids. As to treatment: around 19 received Ad26.COV2.S at low or high dose, single or two shots; about five received placebo; per-sample allocation not given. Each sample was drawn 63 days after the first injection (of vaccine or placebo). About this clone: The antigen remains undetermined.

This table comes from immunoSEQ multiplex PCR, and its TCRdb copy is limited to in-frame clones, with some not included. Seen here are 440,000 or so clones, about 92% observed once, and the top ten hold around 4.2%. The chain joins TRBV5-1 to TRBJ2-7, with 7 bases aligning to TRBD1. Specimen: peripheral blood, collected in a trial of Ad26.COV2.S vaccine versus placebo. This clonotype originated in a person aged 18-65 years who received the Ad26.COV2.S COVID-19 vaccine or a placebo. The CDR3 protein is CASSKGALEQYF. In nucleotides, the CDR3 is TGCGCCAGCAGCAAGGGGGCGCTTGAGCAGTACTTC.